Following are 23 T cell receptor beta chains from one sample sequenced in a study of T cell changes during pregnancy in multiple sclerosis. Clones were read by immunoSEQ multiplex PCR, and TCRdb kept only the in-frame ones, dropping some. The sample includes under 55,000 clones, about nine tenths seen only once; the top ten take 0.61%. This material consisted of CD4+ T cells from peripheral blood mononuclear cells, taken after pregnancy. These receptors all stem from a female donor in good health, enrolled as a control in a pregnancy study.

The chain recombines TRBV15 with TRBJ2-3; TRBD1 is a possible D gene (6 bases). Germline lookup yields CDR1 LNHNV and CDR2 YYDKDF (reference sequence). This CDR3 contains 14 residues. Trimming shortened V by 5 bases and J by 5 bases, and 14 bases separated the two germline ends. DNA for the CDR3: TGTGCCACCAGCGCCAGGGGTAGACTAGATACGCAGTATTTT. Protein product: CATSARGRLDTQYF.

The chain employs TRBV4-1 and TRBJ1-1; maybe TRBD1 (5 bases). CDR1 is MGHRA, CDR2 YSYEKL, per germline. Trimming stripped 2 bases from V and 1 base from J, with 14 bases between. The CDR3 has 16 amino acids. CDR3 protein: CASSQPPQTENTEAFF. CDR3 DNA: TGCGCCAGCAGCCAACCCCCTCAGACAGAGAACACTGAAGCTTTCTTT.

The chain links TRBV6-5 to TRBJ1-1; no definite D call. Germline CDR1 reads MNHEY; CDR2 reads SVGAGI. The CDR3 totals 16 residues. Trimming removed 2 bases at V and 4 bases at J, with 17 bases between. As DNA, the CDR3 is TGTGCCAGCAGTTACCGGGTTGGGGTGGGAGGCACTGAAGCTTTCTTT. This codes for CASSYRVGVGGTEAFF.

The chain is built from TRBV6-1 and TRBJ1-6, with 7 bases aligning to TRBD1. There are 15 residues in the CDR3. In germline, CDR1 is MNHNS, CDR2 SASEGT. Trimming cost V 2 bases and J 6 bases; bases outside gene matches: 4. In DNA, the CDR3 is TGTGCCAGCAGTGAACGACAGGGAGCTAATTCACCCCTCCACTTT. This codes for CASSERQGANSPLHF.

The J gene is TRBJ2-3, the V gene TRBV5-1; 8 bases fit TRBD2. CDR1 is SGHRS and CDR2 is YFSETQ in the germline V gene. V lost 2 bases to trimming and J lost 2 bases; unmatched junction nucleotides: 1. This CDR3 is 14 amino acids long. CDR3 loop: CASSFSGNTDTQYF. Written as DNA, the CDR3 is TGCGCCAGCAGCTTTAGCGGGAACACAGATACGCAGTATTTT.

The CDR3 DNA reads TGTGCCAGCAGGCGGGGGGAGGGTGGAAACACCATATATTTT. It specifies CASRRGEGGNTIYF. The chain carries TRBV6-5 and TRBJ1-3; D may be TRBD1 (5 bases). Germline assignment: CDR1 MNHEY and CDR2 SVGAGI. The V and J ends lost 6 bases and 3 bases respectively, with 12 bases between them. The CDR3 length is 14 residues.

The chain joins TRBV30 to TRBJ1-2; 7 bases map to TRBD1. Trimming took 5 bases from V and 7 from J; bases not matched to a gene: 7. The CDR3 sequence is 12 residues long. The germline V gene encodes CDR1 GTSNPN and CDR2 SVGIG (reference sequence). The CDR3, as DNA: TGTGCCTGGGGGACAGATAAGGGTGGCTACACCTTC. Encoded protein: CAWGTDKGGYTF.

The chain has TRBV14 and TRBJ2-6; 9 positions match TRBD2. The V segment lost 1 base and the J segment 2 bases; nucleotides outside the gene matches: 9. Germline CDR1 SGHDN, CDR2 FVKESK. The CDR3 spans 19 residues. CDR3 bases: TGTGCCAGCAGCCAAGCCCCTTGGCGGGAGGGAGCTGGGGCCAACGTCCTGACTTTC. Translated: CASSQAPWREGAGANVLTF.

The CDR3 loop reads CASSSRSYEQYF. The CDR3 DNA reads TGTGCCAGCAGCTCGCGCTCCTACGAGCAGTACTTC. This chain uses TRBV4-2 with TRBJ2-7; D remains ambiguous. There are 12 residues in the CDR3. Germline lookup yields CDR1 LGHNA and CDR2 YNFKEQ. Trimming shortened V by 5 bases and J by 0 bases, and 5 bases separated the two germline ends.

This clone was found once. V and J are TRBV9 and TRBJ2-2, with D tentatively TRBD1 (6 bases). CDR1 and CDR2 (germline): SGDLS, YYNGEE. V was pared by 1 base and J by 0 bases, with 10 bases between. The CDR3 is made up of 16 amino acids. CDR3: CASSVRDNSNTGELFF. The CDR3 nucleotides are TGTGCCAGCAGCGTAAGGGACAATTCGAACACCGGGGAGCTGTTTTTT. Complete variable domain (other parts from reference TRBV9 and TRBJ2-2): DSGVTQTPKHLITATGQRVTLRCSPRSGDLSVYWYQQSLDQGLQFLIQYYNGEERAKGNILERFSAQQFPDLHSELNLSSLELGDSALYFCASSVRDNSNTGELFFGEGSRLTVL.

CDR3 DNA sequence: TGCGCCAGCAGCGCGACTAGCGGATTGGTGAATGAGCAGTTCTTC. Its protein product is CASSATSGLVNEQFF. The chain joins TRBV10-2 to TRBJ2-1, with TRBD2 matching 9 bases. Germline V gene sequence: CDR1 WSHSY, CDR2 SAAADI. V was clipped by 6 bases and J by 7 bases; unmatched bases: 10. This CDR3 contains 15 residues.

V is TRBV28 and J is TRBJ1-2; D ambiguous. V shed 6 bases and J shed 5 bases, with 10 bases lying between them. CDR3 size: 12 residues. Germline CDR1 reads MDHEN; CDR2 reads SYDVKM. This CDR3 is CASSRDMYGYTF. Here the CDR3 DNA reads TGTGCCAGCAGCCGGGATATGTATGGCTACACCTTC.

This sequence joins TRBV6-1 and TRBJ2-3, with 10 bases that match TRBD1. V shed 6 bases, J shed 1 base, and the junction held 4 bases outside the gene matches. CDR1 is MNHNS and CDR2 is SASEGT in the germline V gene. The CDR3 sequence is 15 residues long. The CDR3 reads CASRTGGAGTDTQYF. CDR3 nucleotide sequence: TGTGCCAGCAGGACAGGGGGCGCGGGCACAGATACGCAGTATTTT.

The rearrangement links TRBV9 to TRBJ2-7; 9 positions agree with TRBD1. The trim removed 3 bases at V and 0 bases at J, leaving 4 bases unmatched. Germline loops: CDR1 SGDLS, CDR2 YYNGEE. The CDR3 has 15 residues. CDR3 in amino acids: CASSGRTGVSYEQYF. The CDR3 DNA follows: TGTGCCAGCAGCGGTCGGACAGGGGTCTCCTACGAGCAGTACTTC. Combining the CDR3 with reference TRBV9 and TRBJ2-7 gives the whole variable domain DSGVTQTPKHLITATGQRVTLRCSPRSGDLSVYWYQQSLDQGLQFLIQYYNGEERAKGNILERFSAQQFPDLHSELNLSSLELGDSALYFCASSGRTGVSYEQYFGPGTRLTVT.

This clone was counted once. The chain couples TRBV7-3 to TRBJ2-3; unclear D gene. CDR3 length: 12 residues. V was shortened by 4 bases and J by 2 bases, with 4 bases between the two germline ends. The germline V gene has CDR1 SGHTA and CDR2 FQGTGA. DNA of the CDR3: TGTGCCAGCAGCTCCTACACAGATACGCAGTATTTT. Its translation is CASSSYTDTQYF.

The V call is TRBV19, the J call TRBJ2-3, with 11 bases identical to TRBD2. J was trimmed by 1 base and V by 8 bases; bases with no gene match: 2. The length of the CDR3 is 14 residues. Germline-derived CDR1 and CDR2 are LNHDA and SQIVND (reference sequence). The CDR3 bases are TGTGCCAGTCAGACTAGCGGGGGCACAGATACGCAGTATTTT. It translates to CASQTSGGTDTQYF.

This chain links TRBV9 with TRBJ2-3; 8 nucleotides agree with TRBD1. The CDR3 is 15 amino acids. Germline CDR1 reads SGDLS; CDR2 reads YYNGEE. Trimming took 4 bases from V and 3 from J; bases not matched to a gene: 7. The CDR3 spells CASSFVDRETDTQYF. CDR3 nucleotide sequence: TGTGCCAGCAGCTTCGTGGACAGGGAAACAGATACGCAGTATTTT.

This chain connects TRBV27 to TRBJ2-2; the D is unclear. V was pared by 1 base and J by 7 bases, with 7 bases between. CDR1 and CDR2 from the germline V gene are MNHEY and SMNVEV (reference sequence). The CDR3 spans 13 residues. CDR3 region: CASSLLSGGELFF. The CDR3 DNA is TGTGCCAGCAGTTTATTATCGGGCGGGGAGCTGTTTTTT.

The J gene is TRBJ1-1, the V gene TRBV21-1; the D segment call TRBD1 is taken from the table without a DNA check. TRBV21-1 has pseudogene status. This CDR3 comprises 17 residues. CDR3 protein: CASSKASAKDRGTEAFF. The CDR3 DNA reads as TGTGCCAGCAGCAAAGCGTCCGCAAAAGACAGGGGCACTGAAGCTTTCTTT.

J is TRBJ1-6 and V is TRBV27, with TRBD1 identical over 9 bases. CDR3 length: 15 residues. Trimming cost V 7 bases and J 8 bases; bases outside gene matches: 9. In germline, CDR1 is MNHEY, CDR2 SMNVEV (reference sequence). The CDR3 nucleotides read TGTGCCAGCAAACCACCCGGACAGGGGCATTCACCCCTCCACTTT. It yields the protein CASKPPGQGHSPLHF.

This clone showed up just once. The J gene is TRBJ2-1, the V gene TRBV27, with 7 bases identical to TRBD1. The CDR3 is 21 amino acids. Germline assignment: CDR1 MNHEY and CDR2 SMNVEV (reference sequence). V lost 5 bases to trimming and J lost 3 bases; unmatched junction nucleotides: 25. CDR3 residues: CASSPPRLGQSSLLLYNEQFF. CDR3 in DNA: TGTGCCAGCAGTCCACCACGCTTGGGACAGTCGTCCCTATTACTCTACAATGAGCAGTTCTTC.

The chain couples TRBV5-1 to TRBJ2-2; 8 nucleotides line up with TRBD1. The CDR3 has 16 residues. Germline CDR1 is SGHRS and CDR2 is YFSETQ. Trimming cost V 4 bases and J 4 bases; bases outside gene matches: 9. The DNA for the CDR3 is TGCGCCAGCAGCCCCGGGACAGGATCGGTCACCGGGGAGCTGTTTTTT. Amino acid sequence: CASSPGTGSVTGELFF.

The chain combines TRBV2 with TRBJ1-1, with unresolved D. Trimming left V 8 bases short and J 1 base short, with 8 bases between. This CDR3 comprises 12 residues. The germline CDR1 and CDR2 sequences are SNHLY and FYNNEI. In DNA, the CDR3 is TGTGCCAGCCAGAACCCGAACACTGAAGCTTTCTTT. It yields the protein CASQNPNTEAFF. Full variable domain (missing parts from reference TRBV2 and TRBJ1-1): EPEVTQTPSHQVTQMGQEVILRCVPISNHLYFYWYRQILGQKVEFLVSFYNNEISEKSEIFDDQFSVERPDGSNFTLKIRSTKLEDSAMYFCASQNPNTEAFFGQGTRLTVV.